This T cell receptor (beta chain) is from a study of graft-versus-host responses after intestinal transplantation. Background on the study: All recipients were transplanted with multivisceral, liver-intestinal, or isolated intestinal grafts. Once they had received anti-thymocyte globulin induction, all recipients took tacrolimus and steroids for about 3 years. Whole-study results and caveats: The marrow of recipients harbored GvH clones, and ileum or blood showed some of them first. Allografts of one patient group, those with graft-donor T cell macrochimerism, had high graft-versus-host to host-versus-graft clonal ratios.

With respect to this clone: Its antigen is unidentified. Other DNA sequences within the sample encode an identical CDR3.

V lost 0 bases to trimming and J lost 7 bases, with 4 bases between them. Germline V gene data show CDR1 as MNHEY and CDR2 as SVGAGI. CDR3 size: 12 residues. Profiling relied on immunoSEQ multiplex PCR, and the TCRdb table lists in-frame clones only, not all of them. This sample has over 60,000 clones, with roughly 92% found just once. The specimen comprised bone marrow, sampled 734 days after intestinal transplantation. The source of this sequence is a human patient who received an intestinal transplant, so some T cells may come from the graft donor. The genes are TRBV6-5 and TRBJ2-1; no clear D. The CDR3 protein is CASSYSGNEQFF. CDR3 DNA sequence: TGTGCCAGCAGTTACTCTGGAAATGAGCAGTTCTTC.